This TCR beta chain appears in the sequencing data of a study of blood T cell repertoires in COVID-19. Study-wide background: T cells, B-cell-depleted T cells, or PBMCs supplied cDNA or gDNA.

The CDR3 extends over 17 amino acids. Germline CDR1 and CDR2: SGHTA and FQGNSA. The germline V and J ends were trimmed by 5 bases and 6 bases, with 20 bases remaining between them. In the source study's methods: By means of reference gene primer amplification, nucleated cell counts were estimated. Repertoires were generated with immunoSEQ multiplex PCR, while TCRdb's copy carries only in-frame clones and drops some. V and J calls and clone size are copied from that table; D and trimming were computed from the DNA. The sample lists 100,000 to 150,000 clones; 55% to 75% were seen once. The clonotype originates from an older woman with acute or convalescent COVID-19. V and J are TRBV7-2 and TRBJ1-6, with TRBD1 as a possible D gene (6 bases). The sequencing input was peripheral blood. The chain's CDR3 is CASSPGSRGTSNSPLHF. CDR3 sequence (DNA): TGTGCCAGCAGCCCAGGATCCAGGGGCACCTCTAATTCACCCCTCCACTTT.